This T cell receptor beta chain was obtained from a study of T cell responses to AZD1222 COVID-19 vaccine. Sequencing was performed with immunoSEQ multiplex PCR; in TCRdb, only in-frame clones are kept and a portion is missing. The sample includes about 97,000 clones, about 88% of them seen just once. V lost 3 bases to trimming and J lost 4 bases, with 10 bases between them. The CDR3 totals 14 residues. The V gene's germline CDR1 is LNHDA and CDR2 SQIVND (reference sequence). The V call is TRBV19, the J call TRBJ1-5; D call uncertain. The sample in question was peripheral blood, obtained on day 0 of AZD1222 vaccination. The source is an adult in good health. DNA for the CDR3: TGTGCCAGTAGTATGATAAGTAGAAATCAGCCCCAGCATTTT. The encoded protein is CASSMISRNQPQHF.